One and the same sample provided the 29 T cell receptor beta chains below, sequenced in a study of identical twins. Each CDR3 protein is one row after TCRdb ran MiXCR on the 5' RACE reads. The sample has some 560,000 distinct CDR3 sequences, nearly 10% seen once. The same data also contributed to another study, on yellow fever vaccine responses in identical twins.

Sequences were obtained from PBMCs. The receptors were sampled from a woman aged 18-35 years in good health.

The chain joins TRBV5-1 to TRBJ2-5; TRBD2 aligns across 9 bases. Germline CDR1 SGHRS, CDR2 YFSETQ. CDR3 length equals 14 residues. Losses at the gene ends were 1 base for V and 5 bases for J; bases not matched to a gene: 3. CDR3 in DNA: TGCGCCAGCAGCTTGCGCAGCGGGGGGGAGACCCAGTACTTC. This codes for CASSLRSGGETQYF.

The gene calls are TRBV6-2 or TRBV6-3 and TRBJ2-5; D might be TRBD2 (6 bases). CDR1 and CDR2 from the germline V gene are MNHEY and SVGEGT. The length of the CDR3 is 13 residues. Trimming took 10 bases from V and 5 from J, leaving 17 bases between them. The CDR3 loop is CATRFNGGETQYF. The DNA of the CDR3 is TGTGCCACACGATTCAACGGAGGGGAGACCCAGTACTTC.

The rearrangement uses TRBV4-3 and TRBJ2-6; D possibly matches TRBD1 or TRBD2 (5 bases each). Trimming cost V 0 bases and J 2 bases, with 8 bases left between them. Germline V gene sequence: CDR1 LGHNA, CDR2 YSLEER. The CDR3 is 16 amino acids. CDR3 protein: CASSQDMGAGANVLTF. CDR3 DNA sequence: TGCGCCAGCAGCCAAGATATGGGGGCTGGGGCCAACGTCCTGACTTTC.

This clonotype was detected a few times. The V call is TRBV12-3 or TRBV12-4, the J call TRBJ1-5; 8 bases agree with TRBD1. Losses at the gene ends were 6 bases for V and 4 bases for J; bases not matched to a gene: 5. The CDR3 is made up of 14 amino acids. CDR3 amino acids: CASRAGGLNQPQHF. The CDR3, as DNA: TGTGCCAGCAGAGCAGGGGGCCTGAATCAGCCCCAGCATTTT.

The chain joins TRBV7-6 to TRBJ2-5, with D maybe TRBD2 (6 bases). V was clipped by 5 bases and J by 9 bases, with 25 bases between them. Germline CDR1 SGHVS, CDR2 FNYEAQ. This CDR3 is 16 amino acids long. In DNA, the CDR3 is TGTGCCAGCAGCGGGAGACTAGGGTCAACGGGGGTTTCCCAGTACTTC. The encoded protein is CASSGRLGSTGVSQYF.

The sample holds a few counts of this clonotype. The chain links TRBV5-1 to TRBJ2-2; 7 bases map to TRBD2. This CDR3 spans 15 amino acids. V dropped 4 bases and J dropped 2; count of bases not matched to a gene: 5. Germline lookup yields CDR1 SGHRS and CDR2 YFSETQ. The CDR3 DNA reads as TGCGCCAGCAGCCCCCTAGCGGTAAACACCGGGGAGCTGTTTTTT. Translated, it gives CASSPLAVNTGELFF.

This clonotype was recorded at least ten times. CDR3: CASSPGTGTSYTF. The DNA of the CDR3 is TGTGCCAGCAGTCCAGGGACGGGGACGAGCTACACCTTC. V usage is TRBV6-1 and J usage is TRBJ1-2; TRBD1 might be the D (5 bases). Germline V CDR1 and CDR2: MNHNS, SASEGT. The V and J ends lost 5 bases and 9 bases respectively, with 16 bases between them. CDR3 length: 13 residues.

The CDR3 loop is CASRFLNHEQYF. CDR3 sequence (DNA): TGTGCCAGCAGATTCCTCAACCACGAGCAGTACTTC. The genes are TRBV7-9 and TRBJ2-7; D is unclear. The germline gives CDR1 SEHNR, CDR2 FQNEAQ (reference sequence). The CDR3 is 12 residues long. Trimming shortened V by 6 bases and J by 5 bases, and 11 bases separated the two germline ends.

The chain recombines TRBV9 with TRBJ2-1; 9 bases match TRBD1. The CDR3 sequence is 17 residues long. J gave up 9 bases and V 1 base, and 14 bases lay outside the gene matches. CDR1 and CDR2 from the germline V gene are SGDLS and YYNGEE. The CDR3 region has the DNA TGTGCCAGCAGCGTATCCCCCCTACAGGGGGCAGCGGGTGAGCAGTTCTTC. This encodes CASSVSPLQGAAGEQFF.

This chain connects TRBV10-3 to TRBJ2-7; either TRBD1 or TRBD2 may supply D (5 bases each). Germline lookup yields CDR1 ENHRY and CDR2 SYGVKD. V lost 9 bases to trimming and J lost 2 bases, with 14 bases between them. CDR3 length: 13 amino acids. The CDR3 DNA follows: TGTGCCATAAACTCCGGGGCTACCTACGAGCAGTACTTC. It codes for CAINSGATYEQYF.

The V and J genes are TRBV4-3 and TRBJ2-7; tentative D call: TRBD2 (5 bases). Germline V gives CDR1 LGHNA, CDR2 YSLEER. The CDR3 extends over 15 amino acids. V gave up 5 bases and J gave up 4 bases, with 18 bases separating them. The CDR3 bases are TGCGCCAGCAGCTTTGAAAGCGGCTCCTCGTACGAGCAGTACTTC. Amino acid sequence: CASSFESGSSYEQYF.

J is TRBJ2-7 and V is TRBV20-1; no clear D gene. Germline V gene lookup returns CDR1 DFQATT and CDR2 SNEGSKA (reference sequence). Trimming took off 3 bases at V and 0 bases at J, with 9 bases between the two ends. This CDR3 comprises 13 residues. In nucleotides, the CDR3 is TGCAGTGCTAGTGGGGTTAGCTCCTACGAGCAGTACTTC. Protein product: CSASGVSSYEQYF.

The chain has TRBV27 and TRBJ2-7, with D possibly TRBD1 on 5 matching bases. Germline V gives CDR1 MNHEY, CDR2 SMNVEV (reference sequence). The CDR3 consists of 14 residues. V was clipped by 3 bases and J by 6 bases, with 15 bases between them. This CDR3 is CASSLVQGPTEQYF. In nucleotides, the CDR3 is TGTGCCAGCAGTTTGGTTCAGGGCCCGACCGAGCAGTACTTC.

This clonotype was seen only a few times. The junction shows a germline mismatch at one end, possibly a read error. The rearrangement links TRBV7-7 to TRBJ2-5, with a tentative D call TRBD1 (6 bases). The CDR3 extends over 17 amino acids. Germline V gives CDR1 SSHAT, CDR2 FNYEAQ (reference sequence). CDR3 sequence (DNA): TGTGCTAGCAGCTCTACTGCAGGGGTGGGCATCCAAGAGACCCAGTACTTC. Translating it yields CASSSTAGVGIQETQYF. Full variable domain (outside the CDR3, taken from reference TRBV7-7 and TRBJ2-5): GAGVSQSPRYKVTKRGQDVTLRCDPISSHATLYWYQQALGQGPEFLTYFNYEAQPDKSGLPSDRFSAERPEGSISTLTIQRTEQRDSAMYRCASSSTAGVGIQETQYFGPGTRLLVL.

In this sample, this clonotype turned up a few times. The rearrangement joins TRBV18 to TRBJ2-7; D possibly uses TRBD1 or TRBD2 (6 bases each). Germline V lookup: CDR1 KGHSH, CDR2 LQKENI. Trimming removed 3 bases at V and 3 bases at J, with 12 bases between. The CDR3 has 14 residues. The DNA of the CDR3 is TGTGCCAGCTCACCTTTCGGAGGGGGCTACGAGCAGTACTTC. Translating gives CASSPFGGGYEQYF.

This clonotype was seen ten or more times. The chain combines TRBV15 with TRBJ2-5, with TRBD2 as a possible D gene (6 bases). The germline CDR1 and CDR2 sequences are LNHNV and YYDKDF (reference sequence). The CDR3 contains 16 residues. Trimming removed 3 bases from V and 2 bases from J, with 16 bases in between. The CDR3 loop reads CATSSGGRAGQETQYF. The CDR3 nucleotides are TGTGCCACCAGCAGCGGGGGACGGGCAGGGCAAGAGACCCAGTACTTC.

CDR3 residues: CASSFAGDGYTF. CDR3 in DNA: TGTGCCAGCAGTTTTGCGGGGGACGGCTACACCTTC. The chain is built from TRBV28 and TRBJ1-2; possibly TRBD1 for D (5 bases). The germline V gene has CDR1 MDHEN and CDR2 SYDVKM. Trimming took off 3 bases at V and 8 bases at J, with 10 bases between the two ends. The CDR3 loop spans 12 amino acids.

This clonotype was seen repeatedly, ten times or more. The genes are TRBV5-1 and TRBJ2-2; 10 nucleotides line up with TRBD1. The CDR3 contains 18 residues. V dropped 5 bases and J dropped 3; count of bases not matched to a gene: 13. Germline CDR1 is SGHRS and CDR2 is YFSETQ. DNA for the CDR3: TGCGCCAGCAGACGTAAACCCCCCGGGACAGGGGACACCGGGGAGCTGTTTTTT. Its protein product is CASRRKPPGTGDTGELFF.

This clonotype has only a few counts. The genes are TRBV20-1 and TRBJ2-1; 9 bases map to TRBD2. CDR3 length equals 15 residues. CDR1 and CDR2 from the germline V gene are DFQATT and SNEGSKA (reference sequence). V gave up 5 bases and J gave up 1 base; unmatched junction bases: 6. The chain's CDR3 is CSAESSGVSYNEQFF. The DNA of the CDR3 is TGCAGTGCTGAATCTAGCGGGGTATCCTACAATGAGCAGTTCTTC.

This clonotype was seen at least ten times. The CDR3 sequence: CAITGQHTGELFF. CDR3 sequence (DNA): TGTGCCATCACAGGACAGCACACCGGGGAGCTGTTTTTT. The chain recombines TRBV10-3 with TRBJ2-2; possibly TRBD1 for D (6 bases). CDR1 and CDR2 (germline): ENHRY, SYGVKD. Trimming removed 7 bases from V and 3 bases from J, with 9 bases in between. This CDR3 is built from 13 residues.

The CDR3 loop reads CASSSDRLISYEQYF. The CDR3 DNA reads TGTGCCAGCAGTTCCGACAGGCTAATCTCCTACGAGCAGTACTTC. The chain joins TRBV6-2 or TRBV6-3 to TRBJ2-7; a possible D gene is TRBD1 (6 bases). V dropped 4 bases and J dropped 0 bases, with 13 bases sitting between them. There are 15 residues in the CDR3. CDR1 and CDR2 (germline): MNHEY, SVGEGT.

There are many counts of this clonotype. V is TRBV6-2 or TRBV6-3 and J is TRBJ2-2, with 8 bases that match TRBD1. With 10 bases clipped from V and 4 bases from J, the junction kept 8 bases outside the gene matches. The CDR3 is 14 amino acids. Germline V gene sequence: CDR1 MNHEY, CDR2 SVGEGT. CDR3 DNA sequence: TGTGCCATCGGCAGGGGGCTAGGCACCGGGGAGCTGTTTTTT. Its translation: CAIGRGLGTGELFF.

This chain joins TRBV14 and TRBJ2-3; possibly TRBD2 for D (5 bases). This CDR3 is 16 amino acids long. Germline V gene lookup returns CDR1 SGHDN and CDR2 FVKESK. Trimming removed 3 bases at V and 0 bases at J, with 13 bases between. In DNA, the CDR3 is TGTGCCAGCAGCCATTGGGAGACTCTAAGCACAGATACGCAGTATTTT. Translated, it gives CASSHWETLSTDTQYF.

The CDR3 coding sequence is TGTGCCAGCAGTGAGAGCCCCCGGGGTTTCACAGATACGCAGTATTTT. Amino acids: CASSESPRGFTDTQYF. The rearrangement links TRBV2 to TRBJ2-3, with D possibly matching TRBD2 (5 bases). Germline V lookup: CDR1 SNHLY, CDR2 FYNNEI. The CDR3 totals 16 residues. With 3 bases removed from V and 2 bases from J, the gap between germline ends came to 15 bases.

This clonotype was detected a few times. The V call is TRBV7-2, the J call TRBJ2-3; 7 nucleotides line up with TRBD2. CDR3 length: 14 amino acids. J was trimmed by 2 bases and V by 5 bases; bases with no gene match: 4. CDR1 is SGHTA and CDR2 is FQGNSA in the germline V gene. As DNA, the CDR3 is TGTGCCAGCAGCCCAGCGGGAAACACAGATACGCAGTATTTT. It yields the protein CASSPAGNTDTQYF. Using reference TRBV7-2 and TRBJ2-3 for the parts outside the CDR3, the full variable domain is GAGVSQSPSNKVTEKGKDVELRCDPISGHTALYWYRQSLGQGLEFLIYFQGNSAPDKSGLPSDRFSAERTGGSVSTLTIQRTQQEDSAVYLCASSPAGNTDTQYFGPGTRLTVL.

This clonotype occurred many times. V usage is TRBV15 and J usage is TRBJ2-1; D is undetermined. The ends were cut back, 1 base at V and 5 bases at J, with 15 bases in the middle. Germline V gene data show CDR1 as LNHNV and CDR2 as YYDKDF (reference sequence). The CDR3 runs 16 residues. The CDR3 region is CATSRGPAKPDNEQFF. The CDR3, as DNA: TGTGCCACCAGCAGAGGACCGGCCAAACCTGACAATGAGCAGTTCTTC.

This clonotype showed up just a few times. The chain recombines TRBV7-9 with TRBJ2-3; tentative D call: TRBD2 (5 bases). This CDR3 is built from 17 residues. Germline V gene sequence: CDR1 SEHNR, CDR2 FQNEAQ (reference sequence). The V gene lost 2 bases and the J gene lost 2 bases, with 17 bases spanning the gap. CDR3 DNA sequence: TGTGCCAGCAGCTTAAGACTACCTCAAAAAACCACAGATACGCAGTATTTT. Protein sequence: CASSLRLPQKTTDTQYF.

V gene TRBV20-1 combines with J gene TRBJ2-2; 12 positions match TRBD2. V shed 3 bases, J shed 5 bases, and the junction held 7 bases outside the gene matches. Germline CDR1 and CDR2: DFQATT and SNEGSKA (reference sequence). The CDR3 runs to 16 residues. Here the CDR3 reads CSASRLAGAGTGELFF. As DNA, the CDR3 is TGCAGTGCTAGCCGACTAGCGGGGGCTGGGACCGGGGAGCTGTTTTTT.

CDR3 nucleotides: TGTGCCTGGAGTGTAGGGGGACAGCTAGCCAAAAACATTCAGTACTTC. Translated, it gives CAWSVGGQLAKNIQYF. The genes are TRBV30 and TRBJ2-4, with TRBD1 matching over 7 bases. CDR1 and CDR2 (germline): GTSNPN, SVGIG (reference sequence). There are 16 residues in the CDR3. The V segment lost 0 bases and the J segment 0 bases; nucleotides outside the gene matches: 5.